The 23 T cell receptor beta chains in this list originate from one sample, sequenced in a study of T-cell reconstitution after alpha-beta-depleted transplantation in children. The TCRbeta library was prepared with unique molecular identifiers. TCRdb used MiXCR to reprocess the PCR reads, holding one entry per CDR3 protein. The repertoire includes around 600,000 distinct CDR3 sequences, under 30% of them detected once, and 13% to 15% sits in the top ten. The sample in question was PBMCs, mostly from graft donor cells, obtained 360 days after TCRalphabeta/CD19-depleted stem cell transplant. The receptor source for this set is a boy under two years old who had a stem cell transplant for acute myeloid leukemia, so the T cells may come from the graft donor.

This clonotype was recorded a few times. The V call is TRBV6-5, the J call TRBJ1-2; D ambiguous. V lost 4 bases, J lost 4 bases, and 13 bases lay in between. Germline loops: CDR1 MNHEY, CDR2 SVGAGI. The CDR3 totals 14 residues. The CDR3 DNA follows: TGTGCCAGCAGTTTCCTGGACTCACCCTATGGCTACACCTTC. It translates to CASSFLDSPYGYTF.

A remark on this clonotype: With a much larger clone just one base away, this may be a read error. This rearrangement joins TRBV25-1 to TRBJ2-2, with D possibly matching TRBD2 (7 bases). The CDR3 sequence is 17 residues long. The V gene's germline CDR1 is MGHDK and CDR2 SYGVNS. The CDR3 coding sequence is TGTGCCAGCAGTGAATGGGGGGGCAGGGCTTACACCGCGGAGCTGTTTTTT. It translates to CASSEWGGRAYTAELFF.

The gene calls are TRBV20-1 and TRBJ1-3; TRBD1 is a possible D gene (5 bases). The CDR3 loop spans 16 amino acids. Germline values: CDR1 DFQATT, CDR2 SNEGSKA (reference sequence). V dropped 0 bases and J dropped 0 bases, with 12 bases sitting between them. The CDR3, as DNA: TGCAGTGCTAGAGATGGTACAGGCTACTCTGGAAACACCATATATTTT. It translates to CSARDGTGYSGNTIYF.

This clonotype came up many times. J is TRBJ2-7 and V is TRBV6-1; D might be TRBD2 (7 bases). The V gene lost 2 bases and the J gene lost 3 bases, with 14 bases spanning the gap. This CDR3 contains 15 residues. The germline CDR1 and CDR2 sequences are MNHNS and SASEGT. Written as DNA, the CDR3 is TGTGCCAGCAGTGAATGGGGAGGGGGTAGCTACGAGCAGTACGTC. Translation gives CASSEWGGGSYEQYV.

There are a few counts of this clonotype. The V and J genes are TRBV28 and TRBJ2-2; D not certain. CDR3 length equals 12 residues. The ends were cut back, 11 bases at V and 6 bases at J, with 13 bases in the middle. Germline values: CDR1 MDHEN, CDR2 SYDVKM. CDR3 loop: CAAGTWAGELFF. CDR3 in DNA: TGTGCCGCAGGTACATGGGCCGGGGAGCTGTTTTTT.

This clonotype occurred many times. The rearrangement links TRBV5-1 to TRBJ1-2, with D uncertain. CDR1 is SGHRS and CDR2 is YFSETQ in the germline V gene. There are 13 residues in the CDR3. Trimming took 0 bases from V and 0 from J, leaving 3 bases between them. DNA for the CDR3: TGCGCCAGCAGCTTGGATTCTAACTATGGCTACACCTTC. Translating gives CASSLDSNYGYTF. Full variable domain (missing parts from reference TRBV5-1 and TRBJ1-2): KAGVTQTPRYLIKTRGQQVTLSCSPISGHRSVSWYQQTPGQGLQFLFEYFSETQRNKGNFPGRFSGRQFSNSRSEMNVSTLELGDSALYLCASSLDSNYGYTFGSGTRLTVV.

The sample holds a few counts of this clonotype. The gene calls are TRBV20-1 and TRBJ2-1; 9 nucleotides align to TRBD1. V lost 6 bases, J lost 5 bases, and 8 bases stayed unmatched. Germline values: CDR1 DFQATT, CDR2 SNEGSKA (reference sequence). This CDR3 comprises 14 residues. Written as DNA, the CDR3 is TGCAGTGCCCGGCGACAGGGGGTCCACAATGAGCAGTTCTTC. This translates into CSARRQGVHNEQFF.

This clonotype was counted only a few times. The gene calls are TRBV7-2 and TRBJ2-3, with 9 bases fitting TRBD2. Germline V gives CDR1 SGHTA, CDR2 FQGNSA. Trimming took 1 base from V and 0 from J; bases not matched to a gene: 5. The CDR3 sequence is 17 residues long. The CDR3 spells CASSLVGLASSTDTQYF. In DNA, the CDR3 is TGTGCCAGCAGCTTAGTTGGACTAGCGAGTAGCACAGATACGCAGTATTTT.

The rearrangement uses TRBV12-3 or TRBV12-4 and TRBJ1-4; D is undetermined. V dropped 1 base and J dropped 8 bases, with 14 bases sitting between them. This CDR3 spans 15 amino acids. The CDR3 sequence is CASSLGPLNGEKLFF. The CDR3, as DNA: TGTGCCAGCAGTTTAGGCCCGCTAAACGGGGAAAAACTGTTTTTT.

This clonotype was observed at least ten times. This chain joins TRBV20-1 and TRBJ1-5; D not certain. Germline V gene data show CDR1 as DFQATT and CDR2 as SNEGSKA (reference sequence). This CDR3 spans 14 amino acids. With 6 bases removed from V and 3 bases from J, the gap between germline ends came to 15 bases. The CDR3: CSASDLGINQPQHF. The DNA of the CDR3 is TGCAGTGCCTCCGACCTGGGAATCAATCAGCCCCAGCATTTT.

The CDR3 coding sequence is TGTGCCAGCAATGGGCCAAATACGGATAAATTTTATGGAAACACCATATATTTT. Its translation is CASNGPNTDKFYGNTIYF. This sequence joins TRBV2 and TRBJ1-3; no clear D. The CDR3 totals 18 residues. V was shortened by 7 bases and J by 3 bases, with 25 bases between the two germline ends. Germline V gene data show CDR1 as SNHLY and CDR2 as FYNNEI.

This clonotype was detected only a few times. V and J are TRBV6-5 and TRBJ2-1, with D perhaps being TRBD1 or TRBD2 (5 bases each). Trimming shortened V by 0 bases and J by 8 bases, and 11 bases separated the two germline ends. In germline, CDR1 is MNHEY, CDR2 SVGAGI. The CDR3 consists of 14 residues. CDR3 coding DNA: TGTGCCAGCAGTTACTCGGGGGAACGGGATGAGCAGTTCTTC. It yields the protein CASSYSGERDEQFF.

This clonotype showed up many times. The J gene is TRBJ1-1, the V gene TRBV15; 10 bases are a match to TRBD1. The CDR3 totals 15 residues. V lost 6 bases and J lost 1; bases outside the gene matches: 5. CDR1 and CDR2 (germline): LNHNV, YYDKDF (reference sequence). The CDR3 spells CATSRDRGPNTEAFF. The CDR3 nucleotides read TGTGCCACCAGTCGGGACAGGGGCCCGAACACTGAAGCTTTCTTT.

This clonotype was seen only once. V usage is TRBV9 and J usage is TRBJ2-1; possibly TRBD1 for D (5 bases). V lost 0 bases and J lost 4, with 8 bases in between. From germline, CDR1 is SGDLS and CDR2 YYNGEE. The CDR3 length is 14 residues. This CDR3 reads CASSVETGYNEQFF. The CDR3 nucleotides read TGTGCCAGCAGCGTAGAAACAGGATACAATGAGCAGTTCTTC.

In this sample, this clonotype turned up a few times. The CDR3 nucleotides read TGCAGTGCTAGCCACACTAGCGGGGGAGACAATGAGCAGTTCTTC. Translated: CSASHTSGGDNEQFF. The chain recombines TRBV20-1 with TRBJ2-1; 11 nucleotides agree with TRBD2. The V gene end was trimmed by 3 bases and the J gene end by 5 bases; junction bases not matched to a gene: 6. Germline V gene sequence: CDR1 DFQATT, CDR2 SNEGSKA (reference sequence). The CDR3 is 15 residues long.

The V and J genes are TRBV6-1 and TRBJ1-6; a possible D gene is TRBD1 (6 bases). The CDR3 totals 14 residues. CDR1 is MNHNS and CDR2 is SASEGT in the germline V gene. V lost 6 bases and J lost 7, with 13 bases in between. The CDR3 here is CASSPRGANSPLHF. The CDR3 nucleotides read TGTGCCAGCAGCCCTCGGGGGGCGAATTCACCCCTCCACTTT.

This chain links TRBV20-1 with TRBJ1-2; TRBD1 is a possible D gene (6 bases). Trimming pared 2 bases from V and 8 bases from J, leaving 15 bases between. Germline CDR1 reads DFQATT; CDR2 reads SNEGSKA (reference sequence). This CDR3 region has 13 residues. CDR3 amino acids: CSARPIQGWGYTF. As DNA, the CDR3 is TGCAGTGCTAGACCTATACAGGGTTGGGGCTACACCTTC.

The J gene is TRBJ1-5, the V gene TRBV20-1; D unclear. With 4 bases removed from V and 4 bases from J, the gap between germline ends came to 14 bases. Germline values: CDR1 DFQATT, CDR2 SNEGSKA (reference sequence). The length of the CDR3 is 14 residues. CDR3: CSAITQIQNQPQHF. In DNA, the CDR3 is TGCAGTGCTATCACTCAAATACAGAATCAGCCCCAGCATTTT.

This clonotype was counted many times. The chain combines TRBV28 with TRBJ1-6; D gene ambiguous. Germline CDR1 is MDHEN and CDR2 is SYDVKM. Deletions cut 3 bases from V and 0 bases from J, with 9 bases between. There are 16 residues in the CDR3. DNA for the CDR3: TGTGCCAGCAGTTTGTGGGATAGCTCCTATAATTCACCCCTCCACTTT. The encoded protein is CASSLWDSSYNSPLHF. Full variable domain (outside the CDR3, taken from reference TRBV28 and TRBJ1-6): DVKVTQSSRYLVKRTGEKVFLECVQDMDHENMFWYRQDPGLGLRLIYFSYDVKMKEKGDIPEGYSVSREKKERFSLILESASTNQTSMYLCASSLWDSSYNSPLHFGNGTRLTVT.

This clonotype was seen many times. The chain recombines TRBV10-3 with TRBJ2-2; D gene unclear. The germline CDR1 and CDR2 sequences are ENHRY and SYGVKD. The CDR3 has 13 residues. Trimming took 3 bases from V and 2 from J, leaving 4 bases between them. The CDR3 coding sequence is TGTGCCATCAGTGACAGCAACACCGGGGAGCTGTTTTTT. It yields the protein CAISDSNTGELFF.

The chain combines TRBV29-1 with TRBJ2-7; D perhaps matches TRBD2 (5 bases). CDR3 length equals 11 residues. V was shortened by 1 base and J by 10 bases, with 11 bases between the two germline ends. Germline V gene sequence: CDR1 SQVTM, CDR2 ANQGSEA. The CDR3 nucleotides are TGCAGCGTTGAAGCTCTGGCTAGCCAGTACTTC. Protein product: CSVEALASQYF.

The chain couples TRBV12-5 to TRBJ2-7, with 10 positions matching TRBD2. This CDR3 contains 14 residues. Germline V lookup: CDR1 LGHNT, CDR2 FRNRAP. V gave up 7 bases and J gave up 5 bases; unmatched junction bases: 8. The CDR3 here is CASVPGLASHEQYF. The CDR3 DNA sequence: TGTGCTAGTGTCCCGGGACTAGCGTCCCACGAGCAGTACTTC.

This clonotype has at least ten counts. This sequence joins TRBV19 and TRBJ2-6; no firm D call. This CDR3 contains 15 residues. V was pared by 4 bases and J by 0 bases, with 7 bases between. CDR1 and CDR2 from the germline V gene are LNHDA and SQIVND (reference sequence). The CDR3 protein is CASSSQNSGANVLTF. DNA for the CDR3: TGTGCCAGTAGTAGCCAAAACTCTGGGGCCAACGTCCTGACTTTC.